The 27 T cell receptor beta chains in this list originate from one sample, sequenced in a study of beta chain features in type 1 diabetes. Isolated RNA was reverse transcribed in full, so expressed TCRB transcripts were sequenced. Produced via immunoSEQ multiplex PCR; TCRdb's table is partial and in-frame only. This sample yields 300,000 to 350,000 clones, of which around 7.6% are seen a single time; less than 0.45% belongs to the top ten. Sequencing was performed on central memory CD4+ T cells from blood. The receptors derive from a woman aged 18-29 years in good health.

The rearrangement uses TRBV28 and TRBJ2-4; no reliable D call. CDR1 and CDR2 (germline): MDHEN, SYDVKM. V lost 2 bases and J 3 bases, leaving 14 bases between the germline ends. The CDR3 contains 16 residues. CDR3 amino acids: CASSLRAALGKNIQYF. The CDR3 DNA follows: TGTGCCAGCAGTTTAAGGGCCGCCTTGGGCAAAAACATTCAGTACTTC.

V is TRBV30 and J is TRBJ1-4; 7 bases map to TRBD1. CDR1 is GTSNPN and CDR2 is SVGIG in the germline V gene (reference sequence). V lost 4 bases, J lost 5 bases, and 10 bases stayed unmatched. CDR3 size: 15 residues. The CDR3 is CAWTGPGTENEKLFF. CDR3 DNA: TGTGCCTGGACGGGTCCCGGGACAGAAAATGAAAAACTGTTTTTT.

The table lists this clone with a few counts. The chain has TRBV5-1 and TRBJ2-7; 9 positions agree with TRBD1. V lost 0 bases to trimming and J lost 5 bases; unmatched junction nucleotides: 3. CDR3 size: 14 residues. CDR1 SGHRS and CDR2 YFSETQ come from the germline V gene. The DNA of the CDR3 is TGCGCCAGCAGCTTGGTGGGACAGGGAAACGAGCAGTACTTC. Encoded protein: CASSLVGQGNEQYF.

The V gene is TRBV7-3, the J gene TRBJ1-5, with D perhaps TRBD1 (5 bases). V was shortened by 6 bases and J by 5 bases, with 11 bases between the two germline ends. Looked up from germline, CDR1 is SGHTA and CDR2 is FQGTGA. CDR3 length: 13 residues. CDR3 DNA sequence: TGTGCCAGCAGTTCCCAGGGAGATCAGCCCCAGCATTTT. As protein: CASSSQGDQPQHF.

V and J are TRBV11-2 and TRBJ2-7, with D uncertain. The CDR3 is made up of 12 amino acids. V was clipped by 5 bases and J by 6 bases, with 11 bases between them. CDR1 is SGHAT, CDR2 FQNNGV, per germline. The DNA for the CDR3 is TGTGCCAGCAGCACGAACCGTGCCGAGCAGTACTTC. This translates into CASSTNRAEQYF.

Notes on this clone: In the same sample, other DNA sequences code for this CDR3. Here the CDR3 DNA reads TGTGCCAGCAGTTACTCCCAGAACACTGAAGCTTTCTTT. As protein: CASSYSQNTEAFF. The chain recombines TRBV6-5 with TRBJ1-1; D uncertain. Germline V CDR1 and CDR2: MNHEY, SVGAGI. V gave up 0 bases and J gave up 1 base, with 3 bases separating them. CDR3 length equals 13 residues.

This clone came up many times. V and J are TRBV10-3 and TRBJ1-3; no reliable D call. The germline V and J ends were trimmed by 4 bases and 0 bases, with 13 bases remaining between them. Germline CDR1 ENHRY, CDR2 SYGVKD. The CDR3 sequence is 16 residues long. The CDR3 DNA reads TGTGCCATCAGTGCTCATTTTGGCCTCTCTGGAAACACCATATATTTT. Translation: CAISAHFGLSGNTIYF.

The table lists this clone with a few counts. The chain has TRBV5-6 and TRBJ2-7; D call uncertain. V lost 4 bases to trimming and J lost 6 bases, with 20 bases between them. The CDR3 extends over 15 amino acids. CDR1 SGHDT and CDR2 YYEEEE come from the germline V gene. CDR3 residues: CASSALGSGSREQYF. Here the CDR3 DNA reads TGTGCCAGCAGCGCCTTAGGGTCTGGGTCCCGCGAGCAGTACTTC. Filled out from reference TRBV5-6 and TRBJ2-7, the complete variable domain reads DAGVTQSPTHLIKTRGQQVTLRCSPKSGHDTVSWYQQALGQGPQFIFQYYEEEERQRGNFPDRFSGHQFPNYSSELNVNALLLGDSALYLCASSALGSGSREQYFGPGTRLTVT.

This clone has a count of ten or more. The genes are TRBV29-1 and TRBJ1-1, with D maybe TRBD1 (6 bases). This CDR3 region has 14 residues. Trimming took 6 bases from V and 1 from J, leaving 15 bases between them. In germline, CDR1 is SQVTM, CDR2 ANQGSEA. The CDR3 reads CSVPGAGRNTEAFF. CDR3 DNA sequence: TGCAGCGTCCCAGGGGCGGGGAGGAACACTGAAGCTTTCTTT.

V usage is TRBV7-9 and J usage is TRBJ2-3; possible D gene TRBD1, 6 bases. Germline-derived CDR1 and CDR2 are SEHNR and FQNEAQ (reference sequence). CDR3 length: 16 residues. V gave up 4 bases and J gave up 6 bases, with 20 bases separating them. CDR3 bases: TGTGCCAGCAGCTCCAGGGGCTCTACGGACTGGGATACGCAGTATTTT. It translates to CASSSRGSTDWDTQYF.

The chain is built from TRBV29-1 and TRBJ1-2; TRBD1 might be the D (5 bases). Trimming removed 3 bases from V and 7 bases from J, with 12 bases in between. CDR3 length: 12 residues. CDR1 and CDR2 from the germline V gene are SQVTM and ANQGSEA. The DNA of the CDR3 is TGCAGCGTTGATAGGGGTTGGAGTGGCTACACCTTC. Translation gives CSVDRGWSGYTF. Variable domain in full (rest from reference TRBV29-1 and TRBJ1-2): SAVISQKPSRDICQRGTSLTIQCQVDSQVTMMFWYRQQPGQSLTLIATANQGSEATYESGFVIDKFPISRPNLTFSTLTVSNMSPEDSSIYLCSVDRGWSGYTFGSGTRLTVV.

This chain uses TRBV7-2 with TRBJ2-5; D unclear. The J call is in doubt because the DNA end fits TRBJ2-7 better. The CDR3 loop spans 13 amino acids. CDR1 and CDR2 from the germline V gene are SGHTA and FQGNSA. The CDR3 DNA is TGTGCCAGCAGCCCATTTAAGGCCTACGAGCAGTACTTC. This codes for CASSPFKAYEQYF.

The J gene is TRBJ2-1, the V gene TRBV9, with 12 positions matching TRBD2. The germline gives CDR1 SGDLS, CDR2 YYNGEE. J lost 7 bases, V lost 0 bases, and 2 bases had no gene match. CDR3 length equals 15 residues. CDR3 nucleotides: TGTGCCAGCAGCGTAGGACTAGCGGGGGAGAATGAGCAGTTCTTC. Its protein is CASSVGLAGENEQFF.

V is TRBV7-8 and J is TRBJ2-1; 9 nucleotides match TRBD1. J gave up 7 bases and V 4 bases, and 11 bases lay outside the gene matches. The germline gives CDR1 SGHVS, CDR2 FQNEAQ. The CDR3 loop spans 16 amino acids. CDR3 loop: CASSYQPGQGGNEQFF. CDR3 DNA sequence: TGTGCCAGCAGCTACCAACCGGGACAGGGAGGTAATGAGCAGTTCTTC.

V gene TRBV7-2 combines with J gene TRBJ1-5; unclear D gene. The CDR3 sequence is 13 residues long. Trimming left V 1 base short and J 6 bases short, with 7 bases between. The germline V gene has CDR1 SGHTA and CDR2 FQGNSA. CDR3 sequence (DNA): TGTGCCAGCAGCTTAGAGCGGGTTCAGCCCCAGCATTTT. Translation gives CASSLERVQPQHF.

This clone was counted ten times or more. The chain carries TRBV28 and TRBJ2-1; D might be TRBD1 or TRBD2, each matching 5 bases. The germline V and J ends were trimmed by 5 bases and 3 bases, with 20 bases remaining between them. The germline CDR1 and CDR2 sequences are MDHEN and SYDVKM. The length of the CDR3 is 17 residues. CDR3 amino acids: CASSPPGTVDGYNEQFF. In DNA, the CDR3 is TGTGCCAGCAGTCCACCCGGGACCGTCGACGGCTACAATGAGCAGTTCTTC.

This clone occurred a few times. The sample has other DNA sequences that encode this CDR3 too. The CDR3 sequence is CASSLYGTGYGNEQFF. CDR3 DNA sequence: TGTGCCAGCAGCTTATATGGGACTGGGTACGGAAATGAGCAGTTCTTC. V and J are TRBV7-9 and TRBJ2-1, with TRBD2 as a possible D gene (6 bases). Germline CDR1 reads SEHNR; CDR2 reads FQNEAQ (reference sequence). The germline V and J ends were trimmed by 2 bases and 7 bases, with 18 bases remaining between them. The CDR3 covers 16 residues.

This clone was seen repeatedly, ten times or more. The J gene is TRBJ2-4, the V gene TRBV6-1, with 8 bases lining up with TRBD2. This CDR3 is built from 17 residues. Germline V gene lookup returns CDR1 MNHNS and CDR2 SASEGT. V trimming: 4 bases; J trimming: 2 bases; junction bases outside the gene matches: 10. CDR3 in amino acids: CASSGRPGTRSKNIQYF. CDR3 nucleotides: TGTGCCAGCAGTGGCCGTCCTGGGACTAGATCCAAAAACATTCAGTACTTC.

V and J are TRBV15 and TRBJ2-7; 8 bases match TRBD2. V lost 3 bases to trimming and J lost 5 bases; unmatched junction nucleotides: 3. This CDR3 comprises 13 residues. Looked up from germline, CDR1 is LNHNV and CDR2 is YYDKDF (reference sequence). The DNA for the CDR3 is TGTGCCACCAGCAGGCGGGAGGACCACGAGCAGTACTTC. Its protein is CATSRREDHEQYF.

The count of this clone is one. For the CDR3, the DNA is TGTGCCAGCAGCTTACTCCCCATAGAAGCTTTCTTT. It codes for CASSLLPIEAFF. The chain combines TRBV7-9 with TRBJ1-1; D is unresolved. CDR1 and CDR2 from the germline V gene are SEHNR and FQNEAQ (reference sequence). The CDR3 has 12 amino acids. Trimming cost V 2 bases and J 8 bases, with 9 bases left between them.

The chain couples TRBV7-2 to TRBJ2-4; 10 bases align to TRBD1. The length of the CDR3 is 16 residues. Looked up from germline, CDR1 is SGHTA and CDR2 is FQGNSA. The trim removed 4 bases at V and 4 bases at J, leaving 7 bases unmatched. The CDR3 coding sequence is TGTGCCAGCAGCTCACCCGGGACAGGGGCGAAAAACATTCAGTACTTC. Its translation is CASSSPGTGAKNIQYF.

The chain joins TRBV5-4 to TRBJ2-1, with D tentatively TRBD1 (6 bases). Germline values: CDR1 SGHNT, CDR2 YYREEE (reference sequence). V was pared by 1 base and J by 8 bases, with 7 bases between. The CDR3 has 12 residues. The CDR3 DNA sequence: TGTGCCAGCAGCTTGAGGGGGTATGAGCAGTTCTTC. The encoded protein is CASSLRGYEQFF. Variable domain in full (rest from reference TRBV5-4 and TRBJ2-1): ETGVTQSPTHLIKTRGQQVTLRCSSQSGHNTVSWYQQALGQGPQFIFQYYREEENGRGNFPPRFSGLQFPNYSSELNVNALELDDSALYLCASSLRGYEQFFGPGTRLTVL.

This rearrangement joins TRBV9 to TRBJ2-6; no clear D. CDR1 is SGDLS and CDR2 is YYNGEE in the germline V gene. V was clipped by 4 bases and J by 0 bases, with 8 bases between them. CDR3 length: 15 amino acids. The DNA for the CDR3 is TGTGCCAGCAGCTCACCCAGCTCTGGGGCCAACGTCCTGACTTTC. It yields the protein CASSSPSSGANVLTF. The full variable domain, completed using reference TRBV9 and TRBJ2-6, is DSGVTQTPKHLITATGQRVTLRCSPRSGDLSVYWYQQSLDQGLQFLIQYYNGEERAKGNILERFSAQQFPDLHSELNLSSLELGDSALYFCASSSPSSGANVLTFGAGSRLTVL.

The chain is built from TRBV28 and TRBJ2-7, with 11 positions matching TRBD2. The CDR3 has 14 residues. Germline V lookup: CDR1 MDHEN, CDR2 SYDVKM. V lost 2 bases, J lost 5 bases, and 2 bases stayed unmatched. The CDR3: CASSLTSGSHEQYF. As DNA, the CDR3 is TGTGCCAGCAGTTTAACTAGCGGGAGCCACGAGCAGTACTTC.

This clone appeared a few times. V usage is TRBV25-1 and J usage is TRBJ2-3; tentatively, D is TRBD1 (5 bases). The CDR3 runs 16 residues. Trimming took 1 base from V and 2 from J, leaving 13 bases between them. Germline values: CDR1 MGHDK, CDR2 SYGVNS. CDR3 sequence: CASSESRMTDTDTQYF. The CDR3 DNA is TGTGCCAGCAGTGAATCTCGGATGACAGACACAGATACGCAGTATTTT.

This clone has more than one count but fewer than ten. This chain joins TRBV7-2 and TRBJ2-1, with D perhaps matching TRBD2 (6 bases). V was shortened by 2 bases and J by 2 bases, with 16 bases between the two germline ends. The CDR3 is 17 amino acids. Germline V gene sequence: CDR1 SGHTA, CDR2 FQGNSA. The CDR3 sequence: CASSLRGSSGPYNEQFF. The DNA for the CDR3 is TGTGCCAGCAGCTTAAGAGGATCCAGCGGGCCCTACAATGAGCAGTTCTTC.

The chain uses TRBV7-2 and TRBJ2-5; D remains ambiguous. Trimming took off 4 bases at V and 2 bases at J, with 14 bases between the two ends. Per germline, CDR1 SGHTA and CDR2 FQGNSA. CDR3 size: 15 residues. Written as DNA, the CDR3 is TGTGCCAGCAGCTCCCTCCGTGGCGTACAAGAGACCCAGTACTTC. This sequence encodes CASSSLRGVQETQYF.